This record concerns one T cell receptor beta chain sequence. Unique molecular identifiers were incorporated when the TCRbeta library was constructed. TCRdb recomputed calls from the PCR reads with MiXCR, one row per CDR3 protein. The table records roughly 610,000 distinct CDR3 sequences, 10% to 13% of them present only once. These data belong to a study of T-cell reconstitution after alpha-beta-depleted transplantation in children. CDR3 size: 16 residues. The V gene's germline CDR1 is MDHEN and CDR2 SYDVKM. The V gene lost 3 bases and the J gene lost 3 bases, with 17 bases spanning the gap. V usage is TRBV28 and J usage is TRBJ1-1, with no clear D. The specimen comprised PBMCs from the stem cell graft donor, sampled from the stem cell graft. The sequence was collected from a human donor who donated a stem cell graft to a child with acute myeloid leukemia. CDR3 bases: TGTGCCAGCAGTTTGAGTCCTCGAATCGGGTACACTGAAGCTTTCTTT. This encodes CASSLSPRIGYTEAFF.